These 23 T cell receptor beta chains were sequenced from one sample in a study of T cells in women clearing cervical HPV infection. Using immunoSEQ multiplex PCR, the repertoire was profiled, and TCRdb retains in-frame clones only, with some absent. The sample's table shows 25,000 to 35,000 clones. Material for sequencing was blood buffy coat. These receptors were collected from a woman between 18 and 70 years old with a cervical HPV16 infection that either progressed to CIN3+ or cleared (not recorded which).

The CDR3 DNA, read in part, is TGTGCCATCAGTGGGCCCCCCGGGGGGCAGGGGGCCAATCAGCCC. This encodes CAISGPPGGQGANQP. From start to end, the CDR3 is CAISGPPGGQGANQPQHF. The chain recombines TRBV10-3 with TRBJ1-5, with TRBD1 matching 8 bases. The CDR3 end is not reached by the read, which stops 3 residues before it; the germline J gene fills it in. CDR3 length: 18 amino acids. The germline CDR1 and CDR2 sequences are ENHRY and SYGVKD. V lost 4 bases and J lost 3; bases outside the gene matches: 14.

Of note for this clone: The CDR3 end is not reached by the read, which stops 3 residues before it; the germline J gene fills it in. The genes are TRBV6-2 or TRBV6-3 and TRBJ1-3; weak D call: TRBD1 (5 bases). V gave up 2 bases and J gave up 0 bases, with 11 bases separating them. Germline V gives CDR1 MNHEY, CDR2 SVGEGT. The CDR3 is 16 residues long. The CDR3: CASSYPAGGSGNTIYF. Partial CDR3 DNA: TGTGCCAGCAGTTACCCGGCGGGGGGCTCTGGAAACACC.

As for this clone: The read terminates 3 residues ahead of where the CDR3 ends, so the germline J gene completes it. The chain joins TRBV6-2 or TRBV6-3 to TRBJ1-5; D uncertain. CDR1 is MNHEY and CDR2 is SVGEGT in the germline V gene. This CDR3 comprises 13 residues. V was cut by 6 bases and J by 4 bases, with 10 bases left in between. CDR3 bases read: TGTGCCAGCAGATGGACTGGGAATCAGCCC. It translates to CASRWTGNQP. From start to end, the CDR3 is CASRWTGNQPQHF.

Comments on this clone: The read finishes 3 residues shy of the CDR3 end, and the germline J gene is used to complete it. This chain connects TRBV30 to TRBJ1-1, with 8 positions matching TRBD1. CDR1 and CDR2 (germline): GTSNPN, SVGIG (reference sequence). Unmatched junction bases numbered 7, after V lost 2 bases and J lost 5 bases. The CDR3 totals 14 residues. The CDR3: CAWSPDRGGTEAFF. The covered CDR3 bases are TGTGCCTGGAGTCCAGACAGGGGAGGGACTGAA.

About this clone: Read coverage stops 3 residues before the CDR3 terminus; the germline J gene supplies the remainder. The V and J genes are TRBV5-1 and TRBJ2-3; 10 bases are shared with TRBD1. The CDR3 is 18 residues long. Germline CDR1 and CDR2: SGHRS and YFSETQ. Trimming at V came to 3 bases and at J to 0 bases, leaving 10 bases not matched to a gene. The CDR3 bases that were read are TGCGCCAGCAGCTCGACAGGGGGCCTCTCCTATAGCACAGATACG. This sequence encodes CASSSTGGLSYSTDT. The entire CDR3 sequence reads CASSSTGGLSYSTDTQYF.

In the case of this clone: Read coverage stops 3 residues before the CDR3 terminus; the germline J gene supplies the remainder. The chain recombines TRBV10-3 with TRBJ2-5; 8 bases agree with TRBD2. The CDR3 totals 15 residues. J lost 1 base, V lost 0 bases, and 1 base had no gene match. Germline V CDR1 and CDR2: ENHRY, SYGVKD. This chain's CDR3 is CAISESLAGQETQYF. Incomplete CDR3 DNA: TGTGCCATCAGTGAGTCGCTAGCGGGCCAAGAGACC.

Note on this clone: The read comes to an end 3 residues before the CDR3 does, leaving the germline J gene to fill in the end. The V call is TRBV6-1, the J call TRBJ2-2, with TRBD2 as a possible D gene (5 bases). V lost 2 bases to trimming and J lost 3 bases, with 13 bases between them. Germline assignment: CDR1 MNHNS and CDR2 SASEGT. CDR3 length equals 16 residues. Here the CDR3 reads CASSESRPRDTGELFF. The sequenced part of the CDR3 DNA is TGTGCCAGCAGTGAAAGCCGCCCGCGGGACACCGGGGAG.

As concerns this clone: The observed sequence ends 3 residues before the CDR3 terminus, with the missing tail filled in from the germline J gene. The V call is TRBV7-2, the J call TRBJ1-1, with TRBD1 as a possible D gene (6 bases). Trimming left V 0 bases short and J 1 base short, with 12 bases between. The CDR3 extends over 16 amino acids. Germline CDR1 and CDR2: SGHTA and FQGNSA. The sequenced part of the CDR3 DNA is TGTGCCAGCAGCTTAGCCCAGGGGTTTCGGAACACTGAA. Encoded protein: CASSLAQGFRNTE. The CDR3 reads in full as CASSLAQGFRNTEAFF.

On this clone: The read falls 3 residues short of the CDR3 end, and the missing part is taken from the germline J gene. The chain carries TRBV5-6 and TRBJ2-7; D possibly corresponds to TRBD1 (5 bases). Trimming removed 2 bases at V and 2 bases at J, with 8 bases between. The length of the CDR3 is 13 residues. The germline V gene encodes CDR1 SGHDT and CDR2 YYEEEE. The sequenced CDR3 bases are TGTGCCAGCAGCTTTATGACAGCCTACGAG. This gives the protein CASSFMTAYE. The full CDR3 reads CASSFMTAYEQYF.

Notes on this clone: With the read ending 3 residues before the CDR3 end, the germline J gene is used to fill in that end. The chain couples TRBV6-2 or TRBV6-3 to TRBJ1-1, with 7 bases fitting TRBD1. Germline CDR1 is MNHEY and CDR2 is SVGEGT. Trimming cost V 6 bases and J 1 base; bases outside gene matches: 11. CDR3 length: 16 amino acids. The CDR3 protein is CASSRLLGQRNTEAFF. CDR3 DNA, as far as it was read: TGTGCCAGCAGCCGCCTTTTGGGACAGCGGAACACTGAA.

In the case of this clone: The read gets to within 3 residues of the CDR3 end, and the germline J gene fills in the rest. This chain links TRBV11-1 with TRBJ1-1; D is perhaps TRBD1 (5 bases). This CDR3 has 13 residues. The germline V gene encodes CDR1 SGHAT and CDR2 FQDESV (reference sequence). V lost 5 bases to trimming and J lost 4 bases, with 11 bases between them. The sequenced CDR3 bases are TGTGCCAGCAGCGGGACTACGAGCACTGAA. Its protein is CASSGTTSTE. The whole CDR3 is CASSGTTSTEAFF.

As regards this clone: The read terminates 3 residues before the CDR3 end, so the remaining end is supplied by the germline J gene. The chain joins TRBV5-1 to TRBJ2-5; a weak D match, TRBD1 (5 bases). The CDR3 totals 15 residues. Germline CDR1 reads SGHRS; CDR2 reads YFSETQ. The V gene lost 2 bases and the J gene lost 4 bases, with 15 bases spanning the gap. The sequenced part of the CDR3 DNA is TGCGCCAGCAGCTTACCGCGTCAAAGGGGAGAGACC. It translates to CASSLPRQRGET. The whole CDR3 sequence is CASSLPRQRGETQYF.

Comments on this clone: The CDR3 goes on 3 residues after the read ends, and that part is filled in from the germline J gene. The J gene is TRBJ1-4, the V gene TRBV5-1; D not certain. The CDR3 covers 16 residues. Germline CDR1 is SGHRS and CDR2 is YFSETQ. CDR3 DNA (partial): TGCGCCAGCAGCTTGAACCCCCGCCAGCGGAATTCACCA. It is translated as CASSLNPRQRNSP. The full CDR3 is CASSLNPRQRNSPLFF.

On this clone itself: The read ends 3 residues early relative to the CDR3; the germline J gene fills the gap. The rearrangement joins TRBV7-3 to TRBJ2-7, with 8 bases lining up with TRBD2. Germline V lookup: CDR1 SGHTA, CDR2 FQGTGA. The junction had 10 bases not matched to a gene; V was cut back by 8 bases and J by 4 bases. The CDR3 is made up of 14 amino acids. Partial CDR3 DNA: TGTGCCAGCCGACGCCCTAGCGGGTTATACGAG. Protein product: CASRRPSGLYE. The whole CDR3 protein is CASRRPSGLYEQYF.

About this clone itself: The read comes to an end 3 residues before the CDR3 does, leaving the germline J gene to fill in the end. The chain links TRBV20-1 to TRBJ2-5, with 9 bases identical to TRBD1. The germline CDR1 and CDR2 sequences are DFQATT and SNEGSKA (reference sequence). J gave up 3 bases and V 0 bases, and 5 bases lay outside the gene matches. The CDR3 is 15 amino acids. CDR3 protein: CSARDTTGGKETQYF. CDR3 DNA (partial): TGCAGTGCTAGAGATACGACAGGGGGAAAAGAGACC.

As for this clone: The read terminates 3 residues before the CDR3 end, so the remaining end is supplied by the germline J gene. This chain uses TRBV19 with TRBJ2-2, with D maybe TRBD2 (6 bases). The CDR3 is made up of 13 amino acids. Germline lookup yields CDR1 LNHDA and CDR2 SQIVND (reference sequence). Trimming removed 3 bases from V and 7 bases from J, with 9 bases in between. CDR3 bases read: TGTGCCAGTAGTATGGAGGGCCACGGGGAG. This gives the protein CASSMEGHGE. The complete CDR3 reads CASSMEGHGELFF.

Concerning this clone: The read halts 3 residues ahead of the CDR3 end, with the missing end drawn from the germline J gene. The rearrangement joins TRBV7-3 to TRBJ2-2; D gene unclear. The germline V gene has CDR1 SGHTA and CDR2 FQGTGA. The CDR3 extends over 13 amino acids. V was pared by 2 bases and J by 5 bases, with 6 bases between. CDR3 sequence reads: CASSLSFTGELFF. CDR3 bases read: TGTGCCAGCAGCTTATCTTTTACCGGGGAG.

With respect to this clone: The read comes to an end 3 residues before the CDR3 does, leaving the germline J gene to fill in the end. The chain recombines TRBV5-4 with TRBJ2-5; 8 nucleotides align to TRBD2. Germline loops: CDR1 SGHNT, CDR2 YYREEE (reference sequence). CDR3 size: 14 residues. The J segment lost 1 base and the V segment lost 3 bases, leaving 2 bases of the junction unmatched. The CDR3 DNA, read in part, is TGTGCCAGCAGCTCAGGACTAGCCCAAGAGACC. Translation: CASSSGLAQET. The whole CDR3 sequence reads CASSSGLAQETQYF.

Worth noting for this clone: The read finishes 3 residues shy of the CDR3 end, and the germline J gene is used to complete it. This chain links TRBV20-1 with TRBJ2-5, with 10 nucleotides matching TRBD2. CDR1 is DFQATT, CDR2 SNEGSKA, per germline (reference sequence). The J segment lost 5 bases and the V segment lost 1 base, leaving 10 bases of the junction unmatched. The CDR3 loop spans 16 amino acids. The part of the CDR3 DNA that was read is TGCAGTGCTAGAGGTGCGCCTAGCGGGAGTGGGGAGACC. Its protein product is CSARGAPSGSGET. The whole CDR3 protein reads CSARGAPSGSGETQYF.

A word on this clone: Read sequence stops 3 residues before the CDR3 end, and the germline J gene provides the missing end. The chain recombines TRBV10-3 with TRBJ1-2; D perhaps matches TRBD1 (6 bases). Germline-derived CDR1 and CDR2 are ENHRY and SYGVKD. CDR3 length: 14 amino acids. V lost 6 bases and J lost 3, with 14 bases in between. CDR3 DNA, as far as it was read: TGTGCCATCAGCAGGGGAAGCAGTGACTATGGC. It yields the protein CAISRGSSDYG. The complete CDR3 protein is CAISRGSSDYGYTF.

As to this clone: The read stops 3 residues short of the end of the CDR3; the missing end is completed from the germline J gene. This sequence joins TRBV6-1 and TRBJ2-7; 8 bases are shared with TRBD2. The CDR3 is 15 residues long. Germline assignment: CDR1 MNHNS and CDR2 SASEGT. Unmatched junction bases numbered 6, after V lost 4 bases and J lost 1 base. Incomplete CDR3 DNA: TGTGCCAGCAGTGTAACCAGCGGGGGTTCCTACGAG. Its translation is CASSVTSGGSYE. In full, the CDR3 reads CASSVTSGGSYEQYF.

As to this clone: The read gets to within 3 residues of the CDR3 end, and the germline J gene fills in the rest. The chain is built from TRBV14 and TRBJ2-6; D not resolved. CDR1 is SGHDN, CDR2 FVKESK, per germline. V was pared by 4 bases and J by 0 bases, with 13 bases between. CDR3 length: 17 amino acids. The CDR3 spells CASSPHPPGSGANVLTF. The sequenced part of the CDR3 DNA is TGTGCCAGCAGCCCCCACCCCCCAGGCTCTGGGGCCAACGTC. The full variable domain, rest sourced from reference TRBV14 and TRBJ2-6, is EAGVTQFPSHSVIEKGQTVTLRCDPISGHDNLYWYRRVMGKEIKFLLHFVKESKQDESGMPNNRFLAERTGGTYSTLKVQPAELEDSGVYFCASSPHPPGSGANVLTFGAGSRLTVL.

A remark on this clone: The CDR3 goes on 3 residues after the read ends, and that part is filled in from the germline J gene. The rearrangement uses TRBV19 and TRBJ1-5, with a weak D call TRBD1 (6 bases). Trimming cost V 5 bases and J 5 bases, with 13 bases left between them. Germline lookup yields CDR1 LNHDA and CDR2 SQIVND (reference sequence). The CDR3 has 14 amino acids. The CDR3 DNA, read in part, is TGTGCCAGTAGTGTAACAGGGTTAGATCAGCCC. Protein product: CASSVTGLDQP. The whole CDR3 protein reads CASSVTGLDQPQHF.